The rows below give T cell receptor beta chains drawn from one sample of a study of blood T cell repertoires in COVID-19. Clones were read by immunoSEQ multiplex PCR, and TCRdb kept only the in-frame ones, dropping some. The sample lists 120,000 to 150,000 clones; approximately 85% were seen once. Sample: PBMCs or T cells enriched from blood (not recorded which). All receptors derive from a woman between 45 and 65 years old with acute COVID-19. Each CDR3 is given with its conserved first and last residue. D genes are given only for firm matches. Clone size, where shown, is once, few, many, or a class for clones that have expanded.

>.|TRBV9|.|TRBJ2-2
CASQRPHTGELFF
TGTGCCTCACAGCGGCCACACACCGGGGAGCTGTTTTTT
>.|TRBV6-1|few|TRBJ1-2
CASSESSWTVADGYTF
TGTGCCAGCAGTGAATCCAGTTGGACAGTGGCTGATGGCTACACCTTC
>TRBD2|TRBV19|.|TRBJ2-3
CASRPTSHSRADTQYF
TGTGCCAGTAGGCCGACTAGCCATTCGCGAGCAGATACGCAGTATTTT
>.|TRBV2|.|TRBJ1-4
CASRDGLVEKLFF
TGTGCCAGCAGGGATGGACTTGTTGAAAAACTGTTTTTT
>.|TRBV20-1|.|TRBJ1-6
CSASPGGSYNSPLHF
TGCAGTGCTAGTCCGGGGGGCTCCTATAATTCACCCCTCCACTTT
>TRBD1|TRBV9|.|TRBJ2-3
CASSGQGRRYTDTQYF
TGTGCCAGCAGCGGACAGGGGCGGAGGTACACAGATACGCAGTATTTT
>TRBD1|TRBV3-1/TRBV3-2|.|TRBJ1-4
CASSPGQINEKLFF
TGTGCCAGCAGTCCGGGACAGATTAATGAAAAACTGTTTTTT
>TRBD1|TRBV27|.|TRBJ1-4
CASSLGGQGWEKLFF
TGTGCCAGCAGTTTGGGGGGACAGGGGTGGGAAAAACTGTTTTTT
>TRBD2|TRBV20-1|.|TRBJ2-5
CSASLSGRPGETQYF
TGCAGTGCTAGTCTTAGCGGGAGGCCAGGGGAGACCCAGTACTTC
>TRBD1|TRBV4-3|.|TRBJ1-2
CASSQEGQGSYGYTF
TGCGCCAGCAGCCAAGAAGGACAGGGGTCATATGGCTACACCTTC
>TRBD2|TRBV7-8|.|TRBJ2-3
CASSLGTSGRWTDTQYF
TGTGCCAGCAGCTTAGGGACTAGCGGGAGGTGGACAGATACGCAGTATTTT
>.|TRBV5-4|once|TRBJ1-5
CASSQGGASQPQHF
TGTGCCAGCAGCCAAGGGGGGGCAAGTCAGCCCCAGCATTTT